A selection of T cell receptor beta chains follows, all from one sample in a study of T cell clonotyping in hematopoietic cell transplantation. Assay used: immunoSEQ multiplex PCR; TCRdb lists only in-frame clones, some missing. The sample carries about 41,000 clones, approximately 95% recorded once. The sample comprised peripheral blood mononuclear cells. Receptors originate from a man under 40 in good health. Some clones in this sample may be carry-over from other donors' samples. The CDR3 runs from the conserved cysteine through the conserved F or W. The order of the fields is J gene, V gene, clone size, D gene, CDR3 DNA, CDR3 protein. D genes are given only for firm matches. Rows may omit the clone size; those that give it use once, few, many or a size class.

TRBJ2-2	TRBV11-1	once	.	TGTGCCAGCAGCTTAGATCTCCGGGCCGGGAACACCGGGGAGCTGTTTTTT	CASSLDLRAGNTGELFF
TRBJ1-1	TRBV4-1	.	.	TGCGCCAGCCGGGGCGGTGAAGCTTTCTTT	CASRGGEAFF
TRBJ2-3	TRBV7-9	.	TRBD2	TGTGCCAGCAGCCCGCTAGCGGTTGGAGGGCAGTATTTT	CASSPLAVGGQYF
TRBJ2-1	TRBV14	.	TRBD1	TGTGCCAGCAGCCCACGCCGGGACAGGGGGCATGAGCAGTTCTTC	CASSPRRDRGHEQFF
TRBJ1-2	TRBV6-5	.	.	TGTGCCAGCAGTTACTCGAGCCAGGGAGGCTACACCTTC	CASSYSSQGGYTF
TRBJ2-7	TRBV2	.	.	TGTGCCAGCAGCGGACTCGGGCAGGAGCAGTACTTC	CASSGLGQEQYF
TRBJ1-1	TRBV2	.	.	TGTGCCAGCGGGAACAGTTATGTCGCTGAAGCTTTCTTT	CASGNSYVAEAFF
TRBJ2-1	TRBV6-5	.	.	TGTGCCAGCAGTGGACGGACAATTTACAATGAGCAGTTCTTC	CASSGRTIYNEQFF
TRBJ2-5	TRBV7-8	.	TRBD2	TGTGCCAGCAGCTCCCTAGCGGGGGGGCTAGGGGAGACCCAGTACTTC	CASSSLAGGLGETQYF
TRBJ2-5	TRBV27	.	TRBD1	TGTGCCAGCCGTAAGAGAGGGGGACAGGGTTTGGAGACCCAGTACTTC	CASRKRGGQGLETQYF
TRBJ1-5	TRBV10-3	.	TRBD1	TGTGCCATCCTGAGAGAGGGAGGACAGGAGCTGTTATTCAATCAGCCCCAGCATTTT	CAILREGGQELLFNQPQHF
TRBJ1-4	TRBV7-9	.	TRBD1	TGTGCCAGCAGCTCCCCGGGACAGGGAACGGAAAAACTGTTTTTT	CASSSPGQGTEKLFF
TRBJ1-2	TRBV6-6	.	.	TGTGCCAGCAGATCACAGGGTTCGGGCTACACCTTC	CASRSQGSGYTF
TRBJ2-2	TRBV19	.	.	TGTGCCAGTAGTAGCACCAGAGGCACCGGGGAGCTGTTTTTT	CASSSTRGTGELFF
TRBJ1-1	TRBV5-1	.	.	TGCGCCAGCAGCCTGGGGGGGGAGAGGGCTGAAGCTTTCTTT	CASSLGGERAEAFF
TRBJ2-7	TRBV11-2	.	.	TGTGCCAGCAGCTTAACCAGGGGGGGTCCCTACGAGCAGTACTTC	CASSLTRGGPYEQYF
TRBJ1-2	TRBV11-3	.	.	TGTGCCAGCAGCTTAGACACCGACAGCCGGCTTTCCTTC	CASSLDTDSRLSF
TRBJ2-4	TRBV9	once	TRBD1	TGTGCCAGCAGCGTAGGGACAGGGACTAACATTCAGTACTTC	CASSVGTGTNIQYF
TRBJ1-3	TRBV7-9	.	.	TGTGCCAGCAGCTTATTAGAGGGTTTTGGAAACACCATATATTTT	CASSLLEGFGNTIYF
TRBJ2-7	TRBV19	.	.	TGTGCCAGTAGTATCGCGGGGCGTTACGAGCAGTACTTC	CASSIAGRYEQYF
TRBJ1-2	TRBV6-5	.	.	TGTGCCAGCAGTTACGGGGTGATCTATGGCTACACCTTC	CASSYGVIYGYTF
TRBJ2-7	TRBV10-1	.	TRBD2	TGCGCCAGCAGTGAGTCCGGTAGCGGGGGTACCTACGAGCAGTACTTC	CASSESGSGGTYEQYF
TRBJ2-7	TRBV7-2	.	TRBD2	TGTGCCAGCAGCTTATCAGCGGGAGCAGCGGGGGAGCAGTACTTC	CASSLSAGAAGEQYF
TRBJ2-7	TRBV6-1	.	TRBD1	TGTGCCAGCAGCCGCCCGGGACAGGGATACTACGAGCAGTACTTC	CASSRPGQGYYEQYF
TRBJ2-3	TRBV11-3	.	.	TGTGCCAGCAGCGCCAGGCAGGGTGGGACAGATACGCAGTATTTT	CASSARQGGTDTQYF
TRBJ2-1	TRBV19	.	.	TGTGCCAGTAGTATCCCGGCGGCACTGGCCTCCTACAATGAGCAGTTCTTC	CASSIPAALASYNEQFF
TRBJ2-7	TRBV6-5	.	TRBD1	TGTGCCAGCAGTTACTCGATTGGACAGGAGACCTACGAGCAGTACTTC	CASSYSIGQETYEQYF
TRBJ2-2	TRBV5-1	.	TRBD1	TGCGCCAGCAGCTTTGGACAGGGACACACCGGGGAGCTGTTTTTT	CASSFGQGHTGELFF
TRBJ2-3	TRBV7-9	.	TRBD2	TGTGCCAGCAGCCCCCCGGCGGGGGGCCCAGATACGCAGTATTTT	CASSPPAGGPDTQYF
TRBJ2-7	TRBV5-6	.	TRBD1	TGTGCCAGCAGCCCCGGGACAGGGGCTCGCGAGCAGTACTTC	CASSPGTGAREQYF
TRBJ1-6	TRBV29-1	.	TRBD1	TGCAGCGTCGGCCAGGGGGAAAATTCACCCCTCCACTTT	CSVGQGENSPLHF
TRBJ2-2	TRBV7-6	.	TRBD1	TGTGCCAGCAGCTTGAGGGGAGGACAGGGTCGCACCGGGGAGCTGTTTTTT	CASSLRGGQGRTGELFF
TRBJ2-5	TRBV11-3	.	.	TGTGCCAGCAGAAGTGACAGGACCCAAGAGACCCAGTACTTC	CASRSDRTQETQYF
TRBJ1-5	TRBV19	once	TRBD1	TGTGCCAGTAGGGGACAGGGACGCTCGGGCAATCAGCCCCAGCATTTT	CASRGQGRSGNQPQHF
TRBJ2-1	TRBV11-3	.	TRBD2	TGTGCCAGCAGCTTAGAACTAGCGGGAGCGGAGGAGCAGTTCTTC	CASSLELAGAEEQFF
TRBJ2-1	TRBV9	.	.	TGTGCCAGCAGCTCCGGACACTCACCGAACAATGAGCAGTTCTTC	CASSSGHSPNNEQFF
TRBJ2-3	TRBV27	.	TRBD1	TGTGCCAGCAGTTTATCGTGGCAGGGGGCGAATACGCAGTATTTT	CASSLSWQGANTQYF
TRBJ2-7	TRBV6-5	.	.	TGTGCCAGCAGTTACTTAGGACAATTGTACTTC	CASSYLGQLYF
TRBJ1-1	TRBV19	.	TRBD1	TGTGCCAGTAGTATTGGGACAGGGGGCACTGAAGCTTTCTTT	CASSIGTGGTEAFF
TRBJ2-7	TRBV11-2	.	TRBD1	TGTGCCAGCAGAACAGGGGGACCCGTTTACGAGCAGTACTTC	CASRTGGPVYEQYF
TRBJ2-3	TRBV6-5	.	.	TGTGCCAGCAGTTCCCACCTTGATACGCAGTATTTT	CASSSHLDTQYF
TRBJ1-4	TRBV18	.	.	TGTGCCAGCTCAGTCCTTGCAACTAATGAAAAACTGTTTTTT	CASSVLATNEKLFF
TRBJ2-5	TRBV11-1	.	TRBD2	TGTGCCAGCAGCTCCATACCGGGACTAGCGGTCCAGTACTTC	CASSSIPGLAVQYF
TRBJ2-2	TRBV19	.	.	TGTGCCAGTAGTATATTCGGTCTATACACCGGGGAGCTGTTTTTT	CASSIFGLYTGELFF
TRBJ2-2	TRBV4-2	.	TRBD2	TGTGCCAGCGCCTACCGGAGGCTTAGCGGGAGCACCGGGGAGCTGTTTTTT	CASAYRRLSGSTGELFF
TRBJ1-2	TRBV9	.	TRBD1	TGTGCCAGCAGCGCGGACAGGGACTATGGCTACACCTTC	CASSADRDYGYTF
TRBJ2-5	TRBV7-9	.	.	TGTGCCAGCAGCCACGAAGCCGTGCAGACCCAGTACTTC	CASSHEAVQTQYF
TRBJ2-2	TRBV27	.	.	TGTGCCAGCAGTTTAGCCAGGGAGAACACCGGGGAGCTGTTTTTT	CASSLARENTGELFF
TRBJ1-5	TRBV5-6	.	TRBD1	TGTGCCAGCAGTTCCGGGACAGGGATTAGCAATCAGCCCCAGCATTTT	CASSSGTGISNQPQHF
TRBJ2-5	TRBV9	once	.	TGTGCCAGCAGCGTAGCTTTGGACTTCCAAGAGACCCAGTACTTC	CASSVALDFQETQYF
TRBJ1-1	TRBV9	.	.	TGTGCCAGCAGCCCCCTGGATCAGAACACTGAAGCTTTCTTT	CASSPLDQNTEAFF
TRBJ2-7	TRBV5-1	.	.	TGCGCCAGCAGCCGCGGGAGTCAGGCAGGGGGCTCCGAGCAGTACTTC	CASSRGSQAGGSEQYF
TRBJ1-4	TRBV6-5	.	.	TGTGCCAGCAGGAGGACGGCAACTAATGAAAAACTGTTTTTT	CASRRTATNEKLFF
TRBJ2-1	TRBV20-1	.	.	TGCAGTGCAGCACAGGGCAATGAGCAGTTCTTC	CSAAQGNEQFF